One and the same sample provided the 9 T cell receptor beta chains below, sequenced in a study of T cell responses to AZD1222 COVID-19 vaccine. Method: immunoSEQ multiplex PCR; TCRdb's copy keeps in-frame clones and lacks some. This sample has nearly 110,000 clones, with roughly 90% found just once. The sequences come from peripheral blood, collected on day 0 of AZD1222 vaccination. Receptors originate from an adult in good health.

The rearrangement uses TRBV15 and TRBJ2-7, with 12 bases matching TRBD2. The ends lost 7 bases at V and 5 bases at J; junction bases unmatched: 3. This CDR3 spans 13 amino acids. Germline lookup yields CDR1 LNHNV and CDR2 YYDKDF (reference sequence). CDR3 coding DNA: TGTGCCACCAAACTAGCGGGGGGTAACGAGCAGTACTTC. Translated: CATKLAGGNEQYF.

The V gene is TRBV25-1, the J gene TRBJ1-5, with D tentatively TRBD1 (5 bases). Germline V gene sequence: CDR1 MGHDK, CDR2 SYGVNS. This CDR3 spans 15 amino acids. Trimming pared 4 bases from V and 1 base from J, leaving 11 bases between. CDR3 loop: CASSARAASNQPQHF. Written as DNA, the CDR3 is TGTGCCAGCAGTGCCAGGGCAGCGAGCAATCAGCCCCAGCATTTT.

The chain has TRBV13 and TRBJ1-3, with 8 bases fitting TRBD1. This CDR3 has 15 residues. J gave up 4 bases and V 5 bases, and 7 bases lay outside the gene matches. Germline V gene data show CDR1 as PRHDT and CDR2 as FYEKMQ (reference sequence). The CDR3 sequence is CASSARTGFGNTIYF. The DNA of the CDR3 is TGTGCCAGCAGCGCCCGGACAGGGTTCGGAAACACCATATATTTT.

Concerning this clone itself: Distinct nucleotide sequences in the sample also encode this CDR3. J is TRBJ1-1 and V is TRBV7-2; D not resolved. CDR1 and CDR2 (germline): SGHTA, FQGNSA. The V end lost 1 base, the J end lost 2 bases, and 5 bases lay between the germline ends. The CDR3 runs to 13 residues. This CDR3 reads CASSLDRNTEAFF. In DNA, the CDR3 is TGTGCCAGCAGCTTAGACAGAAACACTGAAGCTTTCTTT.

The genes are TRBV21-1 and TRBJ1-6. TRBV21-1 is flagged as a pseudogene. CDR3 length: 14 residues. The CDR3 sequence: CASIQGQYNSPLHF. In DNA form, the CDR3 reads TGTGCCAGCATCCAAGGGCAGTATAATTCACCCCTCCACTTT.

The V gene is TRBV4-1, the J gene TRBJ1-3, with D unclear. Trimming shortened V by 3 bases and J by 0 bases, and 3 bases separated the two germline ends. Germline V lookup: CDR1 MGHRA, CDR2 YSYEKL. This CDR3 is 13 amino acids long. CDR3 DNA: TGCGCCAGCAGCCATGGCTCTGGAAACACCATATATTTT. It is translated as CASSHGSGNTIYF.

This rearrangement joins TRBV5-6 to TRBJ2-1; no clear D. Looked up from germline, CDR1 is SGHDT and CDR2 is YYEEEE. Trimming shortened V by 1 base and J by 5 bases, and 7 bases separated the two germline ends. The CDR3 is 13 amino acids. CDR3 sequence: CASSLRIDNEQFF. The CDR3 nucleotides are TGTGCCAGCAGCTTGCGGATTGACAATGAGCAGTTCTTC.

V is TRBV11-1 and J is TRBJ1-3; D is unclear. The germline gives CDR1 SGHAT, CDR2 FQDESV (reference sequence). The length of the CDR3 is 16 residues. The ends were cut back, 3 bases at V and 0 bases at J, with 12 bases in the middle. This CDR3 is CASSLGKMSSGNTIYF. The CDR3 DNA sequence: TGTGCCAGCAGCTTGGGAAAGATGAGCTCTGGAAACACCATATATTTT.

This clone was detected only a few times. This chain links TRBV20-1 with TRBJ1-4; the D gene is possibly TRBD1 (5 bases). The CDR3 spans 11 residues. V gave up 5 bases and J gave up 11 bases, with 12 bases separating them. Germline V gives CDR1 DFQATT, CDR2 SNEGSKA (reference sequence). As DNA, the CDR3 is TGCAGTGCTCGCTGGGGGTCGAAACTGTTTTTT. Residues: CSARWGSKLFF.